This paragraph covers one T cell receptor beta chain sequence. This entry comes from a study of CD8+CD57+ T cells in acquired aplastic anemia. For CDR3 and TCR beta VDJ profiling, genomic DNA was the template used. TCRdb redid the calling of the reads with MiXCR, one entry per CDR3 protein. The data show 210,000 or so distinct CDR3 sequences, roughly 45% seen once. The CDR3 loop spans 13 amino acids. CDR1 is SGHTA, CDR2 FQGNSA, per germline. V lost 1 base to trimming and J lost 4 bases, with 8 bases between them. All patients picked for sequencing had shown, by flow cytometry, an expansion of CD8+CD57+ cells. With no exception, the patients had severe acquired aplastic anemia.

V and J are TRBV7-2 and TRBJ2-7; D is uncertain. The sequenced sample was sorted CD4+, CD8+, or CD8+CD57+ T cells (not recorded which) from PBMCs. The sequence came from a human donor with aplastic anemia. This chain's CDR3 is CASSLGTPYEQYF. The CDR3 bases are TGTGCCAGCAGCTTAGGAACACCGTACGAGCAGTACTTC.